Listed below are T cell receptor beta chains from one sample, sequenced in a study of blood T cell repertoires in COVID-19. Assay used: immunoSEQ multiplex PCR; TCRdb lists only in-frame clones, some missing. The data contain hundreds of thousands of clones, 90% of them singletons. The material sequenced was PBMCs or T cells enriched from blood (not recorded which). All receptors come from a man aged 25 to 40 who had been exposed to COVID-19. Both conserved end residues are part of each CDR3. A D gene is named only where the DNA matches it firmly. Expanded clones are given a class, and other clones once, few, many or no size at all.

once	TRBV5-4	TRBJ2-1	TRBD2	16	TGTGCCAGCAGCACCCTAGCGGGGCCCCCGGCGGATGAGCAGTTCTTC	CASSTLAGPPADEQFF
.	TRBV6-5	TRBJ1-1	.	15	TGTGCCAGCAGTTTTCGACAGAGACCGAACACTGAAGCTTTCTTT	CASSFRQRPNTEAFF
.	TRBV2	TRBJ1-2	.	14	TGTGCCAGCATCGTCGGGGACACATACTATGGCTACACCTTC	CASIVGDTYYGYTF
.	TRBV2	TRBJ2-5	TRBD2	15	TGTGCCATCCCGGGACTAGCGGGGGATGTGAGGACCCAGTACTTC	CAIPGLAGDVRTQYF
.	TRBV6-5	TRBJ2-7	.	15	TGTGCCAGCAGGGGTTTGAGCAGGGACTCCTACGAGCAGTACTTC	CASRGLSRDSYEQYF
once	TRBV10-3	TRBJ1-6	.	13	TGTGCCAGCCTCAGCTCCTATAATTCACCCCTCCACTTT	CASLSSYNSPLHF
.	TRBV7-8	TRBJ1-6	TRBD1	14	TGTGCCAGCAGCACCGACAGGGGGAGTTCACCCCTCCACTTT	CASSTDRGSSPLHF
.	TRBV10-3	TRBJ2-3	TRBD1	15	TGTGCCATCAGTGACGGGGACAGGCTCACAGATACGCAGTATTTT	CAISDGDRLTDTQYF
.	TRBV29-1	TRBJ1-2	TRBD1	13	TGCAGCGCTGACCCCGGGACAGCGCTAGGCTACACCTTC	CSADPGTALGYTF
many	TRBV7-9	TRBJ2-7	TRBD1	17	TGTGCCAGCAGCTTAGTGGGCGGGACAGGGTTTGGCTACGAGCAGTACTTC	CASSLVGGTGFGYEQYF
.	TRBV5-6	TRBJ2-7	.	14	TGTGCCAGCAGCTTCCCCGGGGAGTCCTACGAGCAGTACTTC	CASSFPGESYEQYF
.	TRBV5-1	TRBJ2-7	.	15	TGCGCCAGCAGCTTGGTGCCCTACAAGCGAGATGTGCAGTACTTC	CASSLVPYKRDVQYF
.	TRBV3-1/TRBV3-2	TRBJ2-1	TRBD2	17	TGTGCCAGCAGCCCACGTAGCGGGGGGGCCTTCTACAATGAGCAGTTCTTC	CASSPRSGGAFYNEQFF
.	TRBV7-3	TRBJ1-2	TRBD1	18	TGTGCCAGCAGCCTGACACCGGGACAGGGCAACATAGGCTATGGCTACACCTTC	CASSLTPGQGNIGYGYTF
.	TRBV6-2/TRBV6-3	TRBJ1-1	.	17	TGTGCCAGCAGTTTTTTCTACAGGGATCAGTGGAACACTGAAGCTTTCTTT	CASSFFYRDQWNTEAFF
.	TRBV5-6	TRBJ2-5	TRBD2	15	TGTGCCAGCAGCTTGGACCTAGCGGGGGAAGAGACCCAGTACTTC	CASSLDLAGEETQYF
.	TRBV9	TRBJ1-3	.	16	TGTGCCAGCAGCGTAGACTTTCAGGGGCCTGGAAACACCATATATTTT	CASSVDFQGPGNTIYF
.	TRBV5-6	TRBJ1-1	.	14	TGTGCCAGCAGCTTTGTCTGGGGAGGGACTGAAGCTTTCTTT	CASSFVWGGTEAFF
.	TRBV7-9	TRBJ1-5	TRBD1	14	TGTGCCAGCAGCCGTCGACAGGGTGAAGTGCCCCAGCATTTT	CASSRRQGEVPQHF
.	TRBV19	TRBJ1-4	TRBD1	14	TGTGCCAGCACAGGGACAGTCGATATTGGAAAACTGTTTTTT	CASTGTVDIGKLFF
.	TRBV7-2	TRBJ2-7	.	15	TGTGCCAGCAGCTTAGTGGGGGGAGTAGAGAACGAGCAGTACTTC	CASSLVGGVENEQYF
.	TRBV3-1/TRBV3-2	TRBJ2-2	.	13	TGTGCCAGCAGACCTTCCAGGGCCGGGGAGCTGTTTTTT	CASRPSRAGELFF
.	TRBV2	TRBJ2-3	TRBD2	14	TGTGCCAGCACGCTAGCGGGGGGAGGAGATACGCAGTATTTT	CASTLAGGGDTQYF
.	TRBV5-1	TRBJ1-5	TRBD1	15	TGCGCCAGCAGCAAAGGGGACAGTGGGACACAGCCCCAGCATTTT	CASSKGDSGTQPQHF
.	TRBV3-1/TRBV3-2	TRBJ2-3	TRBD2	16	TGTGCCAGCAGCCAAGATAGCGGGGGGGCCACAGATACGCAGTATTTT	CASSQDSGGATDTQYF
.	TRBV12-3/TRBV12-4	TRBJ2-7	.	12	TGTGCCAGCAGTTTATCGCCGGTCGAGCAGTACTTC	CASSLSPVEQYF